This T cell receptor beta chain was documented in a study of OX40 agonist ivuxolimab in advanced cancers. Broadly, across the study: Ivuxolimab was a fully human IgG2 agonistic monoclonal antibody targeting the costimulatory receptor OX40 (CD134). Intravenous ivuxolimab was administered to patients every 2 weeks at six dose levels: 0.01, 0.1, 0.3, 1.5, 3 and 10 mg/kg. The purpose of peripheral TCRbeta sequencing was to test whether ivuxolimab changed TCR sequence diversity and led to clonal T-cell expansion. In the dose-escalation cohort, 82.7% of patients were male, and the mean age was approximately 60 years, with a range of roughly 20 to 80. Patients were allowed to have had prior anti-PD-1, anti-PD-L1 or anti-CTLA-4 therapy, and roughly 40% of the dose-escalation patients had previously received checkpoint inhibitors. Among the approximately 54 dose-escalation patients, approximately 20 had hepatocellular carcinoma, 15 melanoma, 9 renal cell carcinoma and 9 head and neck cancer. The paper covers the monotherapy dose-escalation part of the phase I ivuxolimab trial, which included N ≈ 50 patients. Three dose-escalation patients achieved partial responses, one with hepatocellular carcinoma and two with cutaneous melanoma. Study-wide conclusions, independent of this receptor: Antigen specificity was not determined for the clonally expanded peripheral T cells. Low levels of normalized T-cell clonal expansion were also seen in some patients who did not respond. Partial responders in the 0.1-3.0 mg/kg groups had among the lowest normalized peripheral clonal expansion, especially among CD8+ T cells. At doses from 0.1 to 3.0 mg/kg, clonal expansion was seen in both CD4+ and CD8+ blood T cells between baseline and week 6. On average, CD8+ T cells showed more expanded clones than CD4+ T cells after ivuxolimab.

V is pruned by 2 bases and J by 0 bases, leaving 3 bases of the junction without a gene match. Inclusive of the bounding cysteine and phenylalanine, the CDR3 is 16 residues long. Kept here is only the CDR3 DNA, which spans 48 bases and is read in frame from base 1. Taken from the germline V gene, the CDR1 and CDR2 loops are MDHEN and SYDVKM. Genomic DNA was extracted from sorted cells for sequencing of the TCRbeta CDR3 region. TCRbeta CDR3 regions were sequenced using the immunoSEQ Assay. Drawn from immuneACCESS, this table holds only the in-frame rearrangements with V and J called that TCRdb kept. Clones are partly lost; checked studies trace under half to an unresolved V gene and leave the rest unexplained. The sample yields about 73,000 clones; roughly 90% were counted once. Roughly 10% of the sample belongs to the ten largest clones. Details on this clone: Its specific antigen is unknown. Nothing much larger sits one base from this clone, and base qualities are not available.

Patients with autoimmune disease history or receiving systemic immunosuppression were excluded from the trial. Peripheral blood for TCR sequencing was collected from all dose cohorts at baseline, on cycle 4 day 1, and on cycle 7 day 1. The samples were taken from a phase I, first-in-human, multicenter, open-label dose-escalation trial of ivuxolimab. Adults with locally advanced or metastatic melanoma, renal cell, hepatocellular, or head and neck squamous cell carcinoma were enrolled in the trial. CD4+ and CD8+ T cells were sorted separately from peripheral blood before TCR sequencing. The TCR comes from an adult with an advanced solid tumor such as melanoma, head and neck, liver or kidney cancer. The sample was CD4+ or CD8+ T cells sorted from blood, taken in a trial of the OX40 agonist ivuxolimab. The chain was built from TRBV28 and TRBJ2-5, with 10 bases in between that match TRBD2. For the CDR3, the sequence is CASSLTLAGNQETQYF. The sequenced DNA is TGTGCCAGCAGTTTAACACTAGCGGGGAACCAAGAGACCCAGTACTTC.